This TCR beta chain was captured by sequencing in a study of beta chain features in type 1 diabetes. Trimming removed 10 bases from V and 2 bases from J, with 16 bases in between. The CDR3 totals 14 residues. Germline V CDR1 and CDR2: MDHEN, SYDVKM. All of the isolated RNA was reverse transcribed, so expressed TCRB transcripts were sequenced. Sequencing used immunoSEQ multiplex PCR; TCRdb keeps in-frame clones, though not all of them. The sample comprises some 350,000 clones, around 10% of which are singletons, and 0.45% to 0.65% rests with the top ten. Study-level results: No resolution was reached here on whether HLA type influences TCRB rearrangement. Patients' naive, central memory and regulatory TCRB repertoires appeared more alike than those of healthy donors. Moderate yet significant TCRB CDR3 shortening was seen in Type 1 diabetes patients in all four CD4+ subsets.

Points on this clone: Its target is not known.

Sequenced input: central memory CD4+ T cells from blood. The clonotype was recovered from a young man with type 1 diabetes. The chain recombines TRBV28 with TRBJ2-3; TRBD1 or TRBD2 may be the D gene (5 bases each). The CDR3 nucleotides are TGTGCCATCGGGGACGTTCAGAACACAGATACGCAGTATTTT. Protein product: CAIGDVQNTDTQYF.